This T cell receptor (beta chain) derives from a study of blood T cell repertoires in COVID-19. Turning to the study itself: The origin of the acute and convalescent COVID-19 samples was the United States, Italy and Spain. In each case, the material was cDNA or gDNA derived from T cells, B-cell-depleted T cells, or PBMCs.

Recruitment covered roughly 24 US areas and drew participants whose ages spanned about 18 to 95 years. Participant-given clinical history determined each cohort assignment. Clones were read by immunoSEQ multiplex PCR, and TCRdb kept only the in-frame ones, dropping some. The sample carries under 300,000 clones, approximately 90% recorded once. The ends were cut back, 5 bases at V and 5 bases at J, with 18 bases in the middle. The CDR3 has 15 amino acids. Germline loops: CDR1 LNHDA, CDR2 SQIVND (reference sequence). This clone was observed a single time. The chain couples TRBV19 to TRBJ1-2, with D possibly matching TRBD1 (5 bases). The clonotype comes from a woman aged 18-29 years who had recovered from COVID-19. Sequenced sample: PBMCs or T cells enriched from blood (not recorded which). The CDR3 nucleotides are TGTGCCAGTAGTCCTTATCTTCGGGACTTTTATGGCTACACCTTC. Protein sequence: CASSPYLRDFYGYTF.